This T cell receptor beta chain was identified during a study of blood T cell repertoires in COVID-19. Study-wide context: Nucleic acid was either cDNA or gDNA, and it came from T cells, B-cell-depleted T cells, or PBMCs.

CDR3 length: 15 amino acids. CDR1 and CDR2 (germline): SGHTA, FQGNSA. The V gene end was trimmed by 4 bases and the J gene end by 4 bases; junction bases not matched to a gene: 3. TCRdb's table, derived via immunoSEQ multiplex PCR, lists solely in-frame clones and lacks some. The data show nearly 300,000 clones, approximately 88% seen once. Sequencing used peripheral blood. The V call is TRBV7-2, the J call TRBJ1-5; TRBD1 matches 11 bases. The sequence was obtained from a woman younger than 45 who had recovered from COVID-19. CDR3 amino acids: CASSSGQGANQPQHF. The CDR3 DNA reads TGTGCCAGCAGCTCAGGACAGGGGGCTAATCAGCCCCAGCATTTT.